The sample holds a few counts of the clone carrying this TCR beta chain. Its antigen remains unidentified. The sample originates from a study of beta chain features in type 1 diabetes. Study results and caveats: Sampled from patients, naive, central memory and Treg TCRB repertoires appeared more similar than those sampled from healthy donors. Significant though moderate, a shortening of TCRB CDR3s appeared in all four CD4+ subsets of Type 1 diabetes patients. Whether HLA type affects TCRB rearrangement stayed undetermined in the present work. Patients and controls would be equally affected if PCR favored shorter templates.

Each population that was sorted was more than 95% pure. Reverse transcription of all isolated RNA meant that expressed TCRB transcripts were sequenced. Sequencing used immunoSEQ multiplex PCR; TCRdb keeps in-frame clones, though not all of them. The data hold fewer than 300,000 clones, with around 9.9% observed a single time. This clonotype was sampled from a man aged 25 to 40 with type 1 diabetes. Sequenced sample: naive CD4+ T cells from blood.

CDR3 residues: CASRRRGYEQYF. Here the CDR3 DNA reads TGTGCCAGCAGGCGGAGGGGCTACGAGCAGTACTTC. The chain uses TRBV2 and TRBJ2-7; possibly TRBD2 for D (6 bases). The length of the CDR3 is 12 residues. CDR1 and CDR2 from the germline V gene are SNHLY and FYNNEI. V was pared by 6 bases and J by 3 bases, with 9 bases between.